The 27 T cell receptor beta chains in this list originate from one sample, sequenced in a study of early T cells in non-severe SARS-CoV-2 infection. TCRdb independently ran MiXCR on the 5' RACE reads; one entry per CDR3 protein. The sample lists more than 70,000 distinct CDR3 sequences; about 12% were seen once. The sequencing input was whole blood. These receptors originate from an adult who was a healthcare worker with PCR-confirmed SARS-CoV-2 infection or an uninfected control (not recorded which).

The chain carries TRBV2 and TRBJ2-2, with 7 bases aligning to TRBD2. The V segment lost 8 bases and the J segment 4 bases; nucleotides outside the gene matches: 7. The CDR3 runs 14 residues. The germline V gene encodes CDR1 SNHLY and CDR2 FYNNEI. The DNA of the CDR3 is TGTGCCAGCGGGACTATAATAATCACCGGGGAGCTGTTTTTT. It specifies CASGTIIITGELFF.

Only a few counts were recorded for this clonotype. The chain is built from TRBV9 and TRBJ2-2; 12 nucleotides agree with TRBD2. The CDR3 spans 20 residues. Losses at the gene ends were 4 bases for V and 4 bases for J; bases not matched to a gene: 17. CDR1 SGDLS and CDR2 YYNGEE come from the germline V gene. The CDR3 nucleotides are TGTGCCAGCAGCCCAACCACTCGACTAGCGGGAGAAAGGGGCACCGGGGAGCTGTTTTTT. Protein: CASSPTTRLAGERGTGELFF.

This clonotype was detected a few times. This chain links TRBV19 with TRBJ1-1; 8 bases map to TRBD1. Germline V CDR1 and CDR2: LNHDA, SQIVND (reference sequence). J lost 11 bases, V lost 4 bases, and 12 bases had no gene match. CDR3 length equals 14 residues. For the CDR3, the DNA is TGTGCCAGTAGTACCCGGACAGGGAGAGGAGAGGCTTTCTTT. It encodes CASSTRTGRGEAFF. The whole variable domain, remainder taken from reference TRBV19 and TRBJ1-1, is DGGITQSPKYLFRKEGQNVTLSCEQNLNHDAMYWYRQDPGQGLRLIYYSQIVNDFQKGDIAEGYSVSREKKESFPLTVTSAQKNPTAFYLCASSTRTGRGEAFFGQGTRLTVV.

J is TRBJ1-3 and V is TRBV20-1; D gene ambiguous. CDR1 and CDR2 from the germline V gene are DFQATT and SNEGSKA (reference sequence). The CDR3 runs to 13 residues. Trimming shortened V by 5 bases and J by 2 bases, and 10 bases separated the two germline ends. The CDR3 sequence is CSAQASAGNTIYF. The CDR3 nucleotides read TGCAGTGCTCAAGCGTCGGCTGGAAACACCATATATTTT.

This rearrangement joins TRBV20-1 to TRBJ2-7; 9 nucleotides agree with TRBD1. CDR1 and CDR2 from the germline V gene are DFQATT and SNEGSKA (reference sequence). CDR3 length: 13 amino acids. Trimming removed 6 bases from V and 11 bases from J; junction bases left unmatched: 14. The CDR3: CSALAGTGPGKYF. The CDR3 DNA reads TGCAGTGCCCTCGCCGGGACAGGGCCTGGGAAGTACTTC.

The chain employs TRBV29-1 and TRBJ2-7; D is unresolved. The CDR3 has 12 residues. The V end lost 4 bases, the J end lost 3 bases, and 10 bases lay between the germline ends. The germline V gene encodes CDR1 SQVTM and CDR2 ANQGSEA. In DNA, the CDR3 is TGCAGCGTTGGACGGGTTTACTACGAGCAGTACTTC. Its protein product is CSVGRVYYEQYF.

The gene calls are TRBV12-3 or TRBV12-4 and TRBJ1-2; TRBD1 matches 8 bases. The CDR3 runs to 14 residues. The J segment lost 7 bases and the V segment lost 3 bases, leaving 7 bases of the junction unmatched. The CDR3 is CASSFPTGGSGYTF. Here the CDR3 DNA reads TGTGCCAGCAGTTTTCCCACAGGGGGTAGTGGCTACACCTTC.

This clonotype was recorded many times. The chain carries TRBV20-1 and TRBJ2-1, with D uncertain. V was cut by 5 bases and J by 0 bases, with 11 bases left in between. Germline CDR1 and CDR2: DFQATT and SNEGSKA (reference sequence). The CDR3 runs 14 residues. The CDR3 sequence is CSAQPSSSYNEQFF. CDR3 sequence (DNA): TGCAGTGCTCAGCCGTCGAGCTCCTACAATGAGCAGTTCTTC.

This clonotype has more than one count but fewer than ten. This chain connects TRBV6-6 to TRBJ1-2, with 10 bases aligning to TRBD1. V was clipped by 2 bases and J by 6 bases; unmatched bases: 6. The CDR3 spans 15 residues. Germline assignment: CDR1 MNHNY and CDR2 SVGAGI (reference sequence). CDR3 protein: CASSYGTGARDGYTF. CDR3 DNA sequence: TGTGCCAGCAGTTACGGGACAGGGGCGAGAGATGGCTACACCTTC.

Many counts were recorded for this clonotype. The chain links TRBV5-6 to TRBJ1-1; D gene unclear. Per the germline V gene, CDR1 is SGHDT and CDR2 is YYEEEE. Trimming pared 2 bases from V and 0 bases from J, leaving 11 bases between. The CDR3 loop spans 15 amino acids. The chain's CDR3 is CASSFYRAMNTEAFF. The CDR3 nucleotides are TGTGCCAGCAGCTTTTATAGAGCTATGAACACTGAAGCTTTCTTT.

This clonotype was seen a few times. The chain combines TRBV20-1 with TRBJ2-1; 7 bases match TRBD2. This CDR3 spans 13 amino acids. V gave up 5 bases and J gave up 6 bases; unmatched junction bases: 7. The germline gives CDR1 DFQATT, CDR2 SNEGSKA (reference sequence). The CDR3 is CSAGRAGINEQFF. CDR3 nucleotides: TGCAGTGCTGGGCGAGCGGGAATCAATGAGCAGTTCTTC.

This clonotype was observed many times. V usage is TRBV11-1 and J usage is TRBJ2-1; TRBD2 aligns across 7 bases. V shed 5 bases, J shed 0 bases, and the junction held 10 bases outside the gene matches. Germline CDR1 is SGHAT and CDR2 is FQDESV (reference sequence). The CDR3 runs 17 residues. CDR3 sequence reads: CASSQLSGAVSYNEQFF. The CDR3 nucleotides are TGTGCCAGCAGCCAGTTAAGCGGGGCCGTCTCCTACAATGAGCAGTTCTTC.

The chain links TRBV6-1 to TRBJ1-5, with D uncertain. This CDR3 region has 14 residues. V lost 6 bases to trimming and J lost 5 bases, with 14 bases between them. The germline V gene has CDR1 MNHNS and CDR2 SASEGT. The CDR3 DNA sequence: TGTGCCAGCAGCGGTATTCTTGGGGATCAGCCCCAGCATTTT. Translating gives CASSGILGDQPQHF.

This clonotype showed up just a few times. CDR3 DNA sequence: TGTGCCAGCCTTCCCGACGGGAGGTATGGCTACACCTTC. Amino acids: CASLPDGRYGYTF. This chain joins TRBV12-3 or TRBV12-4 and TRBJ1-2; no clear D gene. Trimming stripped 8 bases from V and 5 bases from J, with 15 bases between. This CDR3 spans 13 amino acids.

The chain combines TRBV15 with TRBJ2-2; D unresolved. Germline CDR1 is LNHNV and CDR2 is YYDKDF (reference sequence). This CDR3 region has 13 residues. The ends were cut back, 1 base at V and 6 bases at J, with 6 bases in the middle. The CDR3 DNA is TGTGCCACCAGCAGAGGGCGGTCCGGGGAGCTGTTTTTT. Amino acids: CATSRGRSGELFF.

A few counts support this clonotype. This chain connects TRBV30 to TRBJ1-5; the D gene is possibly TRBD1 (5 bases). V was pared by 0 bases and J by 4 bases, with 13 bases between. Germline V gene data show CDR1 as GTSNPN and CDR2 as SVGIG (reference sequence). This CDR3 is built from 15 residues. The CDR3 spells CAWSVQAVANQPQHF. CDR3 DNA sequence: TGTGCCTGGAGTGTACAGGCGGTGGCTAATCAGCCCCAGCATTTT.

The CDR3 sequence: CSAEHPQRLAGVNIQYF. The CDR3 DNA follows: TGCAGTGCTGAGCACCCACAACGACTAGCGGGAGTGAACATTCAGTACTTC. The V call is TRBV20-1, the J call TRBJ2-4, with TRBD2 matching over 12 bases. Germline CDR1 is DFQATT and CDR2 is SNEGSKA (reference sequence). The CDR3 runs to 17 residues. V gave up 5 bases and J gave up 7 bases; unmatched junction bases: 15.

This chain connects TRBV11-2 to TRBJ2-7; 12 bases are shared with TRBD2. The CDR3 extends over 16 amino acids. The junction had 7 bases not matched to a gene; V was cut back by 6 bases and J by 1 base. Germline CDR1 and CDR2: SGHAT and FQNNGV. The DNA for the CDR3 is TGTGCCAGCAGTCGTTTTCTAGCGGGAGGGTCCTACGAGCAGTACTTC. This gives the protein CASSRFLAGGSYEQYF. The full variable domain, rest sourced from reference TRBV11-2 and TRBJ2-7, is EAGVAQSPRYKIIEKRQSVAFWCNPISGHATLYWYQQILGQGPKLLIQFQNNGVVDDSQLPKDRFSAERLKGVDSTLKIQPAKLEDSAVYLCASSRFLAGGSYEQYFGPGTRLTVT.

J is TRBJ2-2 and V is TRBV20-1; TRBD1 matches at 11 bases. The CDR3 has 15 amino acids. Trimming cost V 5 bases and J 5 bases; bases outside gene matches: 7. CDR1 is DFQATT, CDR2 SNEGSKA, per germline (reference sequence). In nucleotides, the CDR3 is TGCAGTGCTCAGCGGGGGACAGGGGGAACCGGGGAGCTGTTTTTT. This sequence encodes CSAQRGTGGTGELFF.

J is TRBJ2-5 and V is TRBV7-2, with a tentative D call TRBD2 (5 bases). V lost 3 bases to trimming and J lost 9 bases, with 17 bases between them. The CDR3 extends over 14 amino acids. Germline loops: CDR1 SGHTA, CDR2 FQGNSA. In nucleotides, the CDR3 is TGTGCCAGCAGCTTTGGGAGTTTGGGTGCGGCCCAGTACTTC. Amino acids: CASSFGSLGAAQYF.

This clonotype occurred many times. This chain connects TRBV7-9 to TRBJ2-4; no reliable D call. This CDR3 has 12 residues. V was clipped by 1 base and J by 10 bases, with 8 bases between them. Germline CDR1 SEHNR, CDR2 FQNEAQ (reference sequence). The CDR3 loop reads CASSLGMEIQYF. CDR3 DNA: TGTGCCAGCAGCTTAGGGATGGAGATTCAGTACTTC.

This clonotype was seen more than once but under ten times. The rearrangement joins TRBV7-2 to TRBJ2-3; D is unclear. The CDR3 consists of 14 residues. The V gene's germline CDR1 is SGHTA and CDR2 FQGNSA. The V and J ends lost 1 base and 4 bases respectively, with 9 bases between them. The CDR3 protein is CASSLVRIADTQYF. The CDR3 coding sequence is TGTGCCAGCAGCTTAGTCAGAATAGCAGATACGCAGTATTTT.

The chain uses TRBV19 and TRBJ1-5; no reliable D call. CDR1 LNHDA and CDR2 SQIVND come from the germline V gene (reference sequence). The V end lost 3 bases, the J end lost 5 bases, and 5 bases lay between the germline ends. This CDR3 comprises 12 residues. The CDR3 nucleotides read TGTGCCAGTAGTATCCCAGATCAGCCCCAGCATTTT. It translates to CASSIPDQPQHF.

The sample holds a few counts of this clonotype. The chain carries TRBV5-1 and TRBJ2-1; TRBD2 agrees at 10 bases. Germline loops: CDR1 SGHRS, CDR2 YFSETQ. This CDR3 contains 14 residues. The V segment lost 7 bases and the J segment 7 bases; nucleotides outside the gene matches: 8. CDR3 amino acids: CASHSGTSVNEQFF. Written as DNA, the CDR3 is TGCGCCAGCCACTCCGGGACTAGCGTTAATGAGCAGTTCTTC.

The chain carries TRBV29-1 and TRBJ2-1; D unresolved. The CDR3 is 12 residues long. V was shortened by 7 bases and J by 5 bases, with 12 bases between the two germline ends. Germline V CDR1 and CDR2: SQVTM, ANQGSEA. The DNA for the CDR3 is TGCAGCGCTGGGTTGCTGGACAATGAGCAGTTCTTC. Translated, it gives CSAGLLDNEQFF.

The chain employs TRBV7-2 and TRBJ2-7; weak D call: TRBD1 (7 bases). The CDR3 has 18 residues. Per the germline V gene, CDR1 is SGHTA and CDR2 is FQGNSA. Trimming pared 4 bases from V and 3 bases from J, leaving 25 bases between. The DNA of the CDR3 is TGTGCCAGCAGCTCCCGCCGGGGGCGGGACAGAGCTCACTACGAGCAGTACTTC. Its translation is CASSSRRGRDRAHYEQYF.

Many counts were recorded for this clonotype. The DNA of the CDR3 is TGTGCCAGCAGATCGACACGCCACAAAGATACGCAGTATTTT. Translating it yields CASRSTRHKDTQYF. The J gene is TRBJ2-3, the V gene TRBV11-2; D is unclear. There are 14 residues in the CDR3. V lost 6 bases, J lost 5 bases, and 15 bases lay in between. Germline V lookup: CDR1 SGHAT, CDR2 FQNNGV. Full variable domain (outside the CDR3, taken from reference TRBV11-2 and TRBJ2-3): EAGVAQSPRYKIIEKRQSVAFWCNPISGHATLYWYQQILGQGPKLLIQFQNNGVVDDSQLPKDRFSAERLKGVDSTLKIQPAKLEDSAVYLCASRSTRHKDTQYFGPGTRLTVL.